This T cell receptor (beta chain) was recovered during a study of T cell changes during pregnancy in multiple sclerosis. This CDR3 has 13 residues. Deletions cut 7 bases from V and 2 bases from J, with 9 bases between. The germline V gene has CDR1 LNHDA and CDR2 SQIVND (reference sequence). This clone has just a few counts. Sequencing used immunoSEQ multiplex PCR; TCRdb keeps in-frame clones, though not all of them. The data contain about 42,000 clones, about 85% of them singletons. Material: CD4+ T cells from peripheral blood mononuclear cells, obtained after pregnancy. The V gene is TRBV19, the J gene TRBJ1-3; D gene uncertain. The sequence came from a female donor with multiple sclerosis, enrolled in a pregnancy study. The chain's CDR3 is CASTSVPGNTIYF. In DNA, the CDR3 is TGTGCCAGTACCTCAGTACCTGGAAACACCATATATTTT.